A single sample gave rise to the 21 T cell receptor beta chains below, sequenced in a study of T cell clonotyping in hematopoietic cell transplantation. The method was immunoSEQ multiplex PCR; TCRdb's version includes in-frame clones alone and lacks a portion of them. The profile shows about 69,000 clones, just under 95% of them singletons. The sample consisted of peripheral blood mononuclear cells. Every receptor here comes from a man aged 50 to 59 in good health. Some clones in this sample may be carry-over from other donors' samples.

The chain uses TRBV7-9 and TRBJ2-3; 12 bases fit TRBD2. The CDR3 has 13 amino acids. CDR1 and CDR2 (germline): SEHNR, FQNEAQ (reference sequence). V was pared by 3 bases and J by 15 bases, with 7 bases of the junction left unmatched. In nucleotides, the CDR3 is TGTGCCAGCAGCTTGCCCCCTAGCGGGAGGGCTTATTTT. Protein product: CASSLPPSGRAYF.

This clone was recorded a few times. V usage is TRBV12-5 and J usage is TRBJ2-1; D is possibly TRBD1 (6 bases). Germline CDR1 and CDR2: LGHNT and FRNRAP. CDR3 length: 14 residues. V was trimmed by 1 base and J by 8 bases, leaving 12 bases between them. The CDR3 spells CASGLGQVGHEQFF. The DNA for the CDR3 is TGTGCTAGTGGTTTGGGACAGGTGGGGCATGAGCAGTTCTTC.

V and J are TRBV11-2 and TRBJ2-7; D may be TRBD1 or TRBD2 (6 bases each). Trimming took off 11 bases at V and 0 bases at J, with 11 bases between the two ends. This CDR3 has 12 amino acids. Per the germline V gene, CDR1 is SGHAT and CDR2 is FQNNGV. DNA for the CDR3: TGTGCCTCTAGGGGGGTCTCCTACGAGCAGTACTTC. Translation gives CASRGVSYEQYF.

The chain employs TRBV11-3 and TRBJ2-1, with a tentative D call TRBD1 (5 bases). Trimming stripped 3 bases from V and 6 bases from J, with 12 bases between. The CDR3 consists of 14 residues. In germline, CDR1 is SGHNT, CDR2 YENEEA. CDR3 amino acids: CASSLGPSPNEQFF. CDR3 bases: TGTGCCAGCAGCTTGGGGCCCTCCCCCAATGAGCAGTTCTTC.

The genes are TRBV7-2 and TRBJ2-2, with 7 bases aligning to TRBD1. In germline, CDR1 is SGHTA, CDR2 FQGNSA. The CDR3 sequence is 15 residues long. Losses at the gene ends were 5 bases for V and 6 bases for J; bases not matched to a gene: 9. In DNA, the CDR3 is TGTGCCAGCAGCATTACAGGGGCCGTCTCCGGGGAGCTGTTTTTT. It specifies CASSITGAVSGELFF.

The J gene is TRBJ1-2, the V gene TRBV28, with D possibly matching TRBD1 (6 bases). The CDR3 extends over 15 amino acids. Per the germline V gene, CDR1 is MDHEN and CDR2 is SYDVKM. Trimming cost V 5 bases and J 2 bases, with 15 bases left between them. The chain's CDR3 is CASSGAGRGNYGYTF. Here the CDR3 DNA reads TGTGCCAGCAGTGGTGCGGGCAGGGGCAACTATGGCTACACCTTC.

Turning to this clone: At one end, the junction sequence differs from germline, possibly due to a read error. This chain links TRBV2 with TRBJ2-5; 8 bases match TRBD1. The CDR3 runs 14 residues. Germline V gene lookup returns CDR1 SNHLY and CDR2 FYNNEI. The CDR3 region has the DNA TGTGCCAGCAATGAAGGGACAGGTAGCGGGACCCAGTACTTC. It encodes CASNEGTGSGTQYF.

The chain has TRBV27 and TRBJ1-2, with no clear D. Germline V gives CDR1 MNHEY, CDR2 SMNVEV (reference sequence). CDR3 length: 14 amino acids. The V end was cut by 2 bases, the J end by 0 bases, with 7 bases between. Written as DNA, the CDR3 is TGTGCCAGCAGTTTAGGAACGGCTAACTATGGCTACACCTTC. This codes for CASSLGTANYGYTF.

This chain links TRBV5-1 with TRBJ1-2; possibly TRBD1 for D (5 bases). Deletions cut 1 base from V and 5 bases from J, with 18 bases between. This CDR3 is 16 amino acids long. Germline lookup yields CDR1 SGHRS and CDR2 YFSETQ. CDR3 region: CASSLPPTTVGYGYTF. The CDR3 DNA reads TGCGCCAGCAGCTTGCCTCCGACGACAGTCGGGTATGGCTACACCTTC.

The gene calls are TRBV7-6 and TRBJ2-2; TRBD1 or TRBD2 may be the D gene (5 bases each). Germline assignment: CDR1 SGHVS and CDR2 FNYEAQ. The CDR3 extends over 15 amino acids. V was pared by 1 base and J by 5 bases, with 11 bases between. The CDR3 DNA reads as TGTGCCAGCAGCTTAGTCCGGGACCAGACCGGGGAGCTGTTTTTT. Residues: CASSLVRDQTGELFF.

This chain links TRBV4-1 with TRBJ1-4; D is unresolved. Trimming cost V 4 bases and J 0 bases, with 6 bases left between them. Germline CDR1 and CDR2: MGHRA and YSYEKL. The CDR3 is 14 residues long. CDR3: CASSPGATNEKLFF. The CDR3 nucleotides are TGCGCCAGCAGCCCAGGAGCAACTAATGAAAAACTGTTTTTT.

The chain employs TRBV2 and TRBJ1-2; possibly TRBD1 for D (6 bases). The V gene's germline CDR1 is SNHLY and CDR2 FYNNEI. V was clipped by 5 bases and J by 11 bases, with 12 bases between them. CDR3 length equals 11 residues. CDR3 coding DNA: TGTGCCAGCAGTTATCAGGGGTGGTACACCTTC. The encoded protein is CASSYQGWYTF.

The rearrangement links TRBV7-3 to TRBJ2-7, with TRBD2 matching 8 bases. V gave up 2 bases and J gave up 6 bases; unmatched junction bases: 6. The CDR3 consists of 14 residues. Germline CDR1 and CDR2: SGHTA and FQGTGA. Here the CDR3 DNA reads TGTGCCAGCAGCTTAGCCGGGACTAGTCCCGAGCAGTACTTC. This sequence encodes CASSLAGTSPEQYF.

The genes are TRBV10-3 and TRBJ2-2; perhaps TRBD2 as D (7 bases). Germline V gene lookup returns CDR1 ENHRY and CDR2 SYGVKD. V was shortened by 3 bases and J by 1 base, with 15 bases between the two germline ends. The CDR3 runs 17 residues. CDR3 loop: CAISEWGGQRNTGELFF. CDR3 sequence (DNA): TGTGCCATCAGTGAATGGGGGGGCCAAAGGAACACCGGGGAGCTGTTTTTT.

The table lists this clone with a count of one. The CDR3 sequence: CASTVAPGSSYNEQFF. Here the CDR3 DNA reads TGCGCCAGCACAGTTGCCCCGGGGAGCTCCTACAATGAGCAGTTCTTC. This chain joins TRBV5-1 and TRBJ2-1; TRBD2 is a possible D gene (5 bases). Per germline, CDR1 SGHRS and CDR2 YFSETQ. This CDR3 has 16 residues. Trimming removed 6 bases from V and 0 bases from J, with 16 bases in between.

This clone is deemed medium-sized. The chain has TRBV28 and TRBJ1-1; 9 bases align to TRBD1. The CDR3 runs to 14 residues. Germline CDR1 and CDR2: MDHEN and SYDVKM. The ends lost 6 bases at V and 4 bases at J; junction bases unmatched: 6. CDR3: CASSYLTGGTEAFF. CDR3 in DNA: TGTGCCAGCAGCTACCTGACAGGGGGCACTGAAGCTTTCTTT.

The DNA of the CDR3 is TGCGCCAGTTCGGTTGCCCGGACAGGTTATTACGAGCAGTACTTC. Translated: CASSVARTGYYEQYF. The chain combines TRBV5-1 with TRBJ2-7, with 7 bases aligning to TRBD1. CDR3 length: 15 residues. Germline V gene sequence: CDR1 SGHRS, CDR2 YFSETQ. The junction had 15 bases not matched to a gene; V was cut back by 8 bases and J by 4 bases.

Comments on this clone: Different DNA sequences within this sample yield the same CDR3. The chain recombines TRBV9 with TRBJ2-1; 11 bases match TRBD2. This CDR3 is 15 amino acids long. Germline V gene sequence: CDR1 SGDLS, CDR2 YYNGEE. The V and J ends lost 0 bases and 6 bases, in that order; junction bases with no gene match: 2. The CDR3, as DNA: TGTGCCAGCAGCGTAGACACTAGCGGGGGCAATGAGCAGTTCTTC. Protein: CASSVDTSGGNEQFF.

The chain recombines TRBV28 with TRBJ1-6, with D possibly TRBD1 on 5 matching bases. From germline, CDR1 is MDHEN and CDR2 SYDVKM. V lost 8 bases and J lost 7, with 15 bases in between. This CDR3 has 14 amino acids. The CDR3 loop reads CASSPGPNNSPLHF. The CDR3 DNA reads TGTGCCAGCTCACCGGGACCGAACAATTCACCCCTCCACTTT.

V gene TRBV9 combines with J gene TRBJ1-4, with D unresolved. V lost 1 base and J 8 bases, leaving 12 bases between the germline ends. This CDR3 contains 14 residues. Germline CDR1 SGDLS, CDR2 YYNGEE. DNA of the CDR3: TGTGCCAGCAGCGTACGGGATGGGGTGGAAAAACTGTTTTTT. Translation gives CASSVRDGVEKLFF.

The chain uses TRBV10-3 and TRBJ2-7, with a weak D call TRBD1 (5 bases). Trimming left V 2 bases short and J 3 bases short, with 14 bases between. The CDR3 extends over 15 amino acids. CDR1 is ENHRY and CDR2 is SYGVKD in the germline V gene. The CDR3 DNA follows: TGTGCCATCAGTGAGCGGTGGCAGGGATACTACGAGCAGTACTTC. Residues: CAISERWQGYYEQYF.